This T cell receptor (beta chain) was identified during a study of shared clonotypes between healthy human individuals. CD8 memory was a combination of CD45RO+ cells and CCR7-negative CD45RA+ TemRA cells. Genomic DNA belonging to each subset was distributed in equal measure over several immunoSEQ plates. Measured with immunoSEQ multiplex PCR; TCRdb has only the in-frame clones, and not every one. Of about 690,000 clones detected, about nine tenths appear once; the ten largest clones hold 34%. The germline V and J ends were trimmed by 6 bases and 0 bases, with 12 bases remaining between them. Per the germline V gene, CDR1 is MNHEY and CDR2 is SMNVEV (reference sequence). The CDR3 spans 14 residues. With respect to this clone: Its specificity is unknown. Other DNA sequences of this sample code for an identical CDR3.

Study results and caveats: When naive CD4 clonotypes were compared across a few donors, 4% to 6.5% were shared. Unshared clonotypes carried lower generation probabilities than those common to all four donors.

The origin of this receptor is a man between 18 and 35 years old in good health. Some clones in this sample may be carry-over from other donors' samples. Sequencing was carried out using memory CD8+ T cells from PBMCs. Stated subset: CD45RO+ cells pooled with CCR7-negative TemRA cells. V and J are TRBV27 and TRBJ2-7; D is tentatively TRBD1 or TRBD2 (5 bases each). CDR3 region: CASSLGRSSYEQYF. The CDR3 DNA sequence: TGTGCCAGCAGCCTGGGACGGAGCTCCTACGAGCAGTACTTC.